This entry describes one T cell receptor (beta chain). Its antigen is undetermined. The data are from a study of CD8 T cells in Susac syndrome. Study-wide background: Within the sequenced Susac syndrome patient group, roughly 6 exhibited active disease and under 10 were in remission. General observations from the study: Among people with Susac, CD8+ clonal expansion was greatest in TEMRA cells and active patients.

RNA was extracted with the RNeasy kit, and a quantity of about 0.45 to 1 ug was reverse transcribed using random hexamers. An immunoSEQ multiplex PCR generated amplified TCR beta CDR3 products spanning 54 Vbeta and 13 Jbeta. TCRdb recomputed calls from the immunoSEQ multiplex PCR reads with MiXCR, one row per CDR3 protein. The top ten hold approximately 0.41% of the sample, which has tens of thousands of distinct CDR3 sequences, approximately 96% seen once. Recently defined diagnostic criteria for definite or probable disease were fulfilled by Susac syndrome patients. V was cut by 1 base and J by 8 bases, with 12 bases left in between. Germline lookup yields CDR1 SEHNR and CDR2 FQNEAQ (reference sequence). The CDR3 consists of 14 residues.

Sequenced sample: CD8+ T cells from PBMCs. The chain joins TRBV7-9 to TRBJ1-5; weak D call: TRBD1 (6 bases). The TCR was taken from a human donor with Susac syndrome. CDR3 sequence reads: CASSLGQGLKPQHF. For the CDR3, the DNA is TGTGCCAGCAGCTTAGGGCAGGGGTTGAAGCCCCAGCATTTT.